What follows is one T cell receptor (beta chain) and its context. These data come from a study of cytomegalovirus exposure and HLA in healthy donors. The junction had 12 bases not matched to a gene; V was cut back by 5 bases and J by 0 bases. The CDR3 contains 18 residues. Germline V gene sequence: CDR1 SGHVS, CDR2 FQNEAQ. PCR primers comprised 60 Vbeta and 13 Jbeta primers. Here immunoSEQ multiplex PCR was the method, and the copy in TCRdb shows in-frame clones only, minus some. Of 140,000 or so clones detected, around 90% appear once; the ten largest clones hold around 0.5%. The receptor comes from a middle-aged woman in good health and CMV-seronegative. What was sequenced was PBMCs. This chain joins TRBV7-8 and TRBJ2-3, with TRBD2 identical over 9 bases. CDR3 bases: TGTGCCAGCAGCCCCTATCTAGCGGGAAACCCTAGCACAGATACGCAGTATTTT. Translation: CASSPYLAGNPSTDTQYF.